This TCR beta chain derives from a study of blood T cell repertoires in COVID-19. The method was immunoSEQ multiplex PCR; TCRdb's version includes in-frame clones alone and lacks a portion of them. Seen here are around 310,000 clones, almost 90% observed once, and the top ten hold 1%. The length of the CDR3 is 16 residues. Germline values: CDR1 GTSNPN, CDR2 SVGIG (reference sequence). Trimming removed 2 bases at V and 0 bases at J, with 15 bases between. This receptor was taken from a middle-aged woman with COVID-19, enrolled during active disease. The chain recombines TRBV30 with TRBJ2-3; no firm D call. Sequenced input: peripheral blood. The chain's CDR3 is CAWSTPTRASTDTQYF. The CDR3 DNA sequence: TGTGCCTGGAGTACCCCCACGCGAGCGAGCACAGATACGCAGTATTTT.